Below, 8 T cell receptor beta chains from the same sample are listed, as sequenced in a study of blood T cell repertoires in COVID-19 (dated by TCRdb to between 2020 and 2021). Library preparation used the immunoSEQ multiplex PCR assay. Entries here come from immuneACCESS through TCRdb and include only in-frame sequences with V and J called. Some clones fail to appear in such tables; in the studies checked, an unresolved V gene covers under half of the shortfall, and the cause of the remainder is unknown. The sample includes 170,000 or so clones, with around 85% observed a single time. The ten largest account for 5% to 7.5% of the sample. The specimen was PBMCs or T cells enriched from blood (not recorded which). These TCRs come from a man aged 35 to 55 who had recovered from COVID-19.

The V gene is TRBV5-1, the J gene TRBJ2-7, with TRBD2 matching 7 bases. V lost 7 bases to trimming and J lost 5 bases; unmatched junction nucleotides: 9. The CDR3 has 13 residues. Germline assignment: CDR1 SGHRS and CDR2 YFSETQ. CDR3 residues: CASSEGGSDEQYF. CDR3 in DNA: TGCGCCAGCTCTGAGGGAGGGTCAGACGAGCAGTACTTC.

The CDR3 here is CASSKEKRSEPKNYGYTF. CDR3 sequence (DNA): TGTGCCAGCAGCAAAGAAAAACGGAGCGAGCCAAAAAACTATGGCTACACCTTC. J is TRBJ1-2 and V is TRBV21-1. TRBV21-1 is classified as a pseudogene. The CDR3 consists of 18 residues.

This clone was seen a handful of times. This chain uses TRBV29-1 with TRBJ1-1; tentatively, D is TRBD1 (6 bases). Germline V lookup: CDR1 SQVTM, CDR2 ANQGSEA. V lost 5 bases and J 2 bases, leaving 15 bases between the germline ends. The CDR3 has 14 residues. The CDR3 region is CSVTGQRGNTEAFF. In DNA form, the CDR3 reads TGCAGCGTTACAGGACAGAGGGGTAACACTGAAGCTTTCTTT.

In regard to this clone: Other nucleotide sequences in the sample specify the same CDR3. The J gene is TRBJ2-7, the V gene TRBV12-3 or TRBV12-4; the D is unclear. Trimming removed 2 bases at V and 0 bases at J, with 5 bases between. This CDR3 contains 13 residues. As DNA, the CDR3 is TGTGCCAGCAGTTTACGACTCTCCTACGAGCAGTACTTC. This sequence encodes CASSLRLSYEQYF.

The rearrangement joins TRBV10-3 to TRBJ1-1; D is undetermined. The CDR3 is 12 residues long. Trimming removed 5 bases at V and 1 base at J, with 5 bases between. Germline V CDR1 and CDR2: ENHRY, SYGVKD. The CDR3 nucleotides are TGTGCCATCAGTCTAGAGAACACTGAAGCTTTCTTT. It yields the protein CAISLENTEAFF.

The chain links TRBV14 to TRBJ2-3; TRBD1 might be the D (6 bases). The CDR3 length is 14 residues. Trimming took 7 bases from V and 0 from J, leaving 11 bases between them. Germline CDR1 reads SGHDN; CDR2 reads FVKESK. The chain's CDR3 is CASTQGTSTDTQYF. CDR3 in DNA: TGTGCCAGCACACAGGGAACTAGCACAGATACGCAGTATTTT.

The V gene is TRBV4-1, the J gene TRBJ2-3, with TRBD2 identical over 12 bases. Germline loops: CDR1 MGHRA, CDR2 YSYEKL. The CDR3 totals 18 residues. The ends lost 1 base at V and 6 bases at J; junction bases unmatched: 11. CDR3 in amino acids: CASSQVPSGGAGPDTQYF. The DNA of the CDR3 is TGCGCCAGCAGCCAAGTCCCTAGCGGGGGGGCCGGGCCCGATACGCAGTATTTT.

The chain employs TRBV19 and TRBJ2-3, with 7 bases that match TRBD1. The CDR3 extends over 15 amino acids. After removal of 5 bases from V and 0 bases from J, the junction contained 5 bases not matched to a gene. CDR1 is LNHDA and CDR2 is SQIVND in the germline V gene (reference sequence). CDR3 coding DNA: TGTGCCAGTAGTCCGACAGGGCTGAGCACAGATACGCAGTATTTT. Amino acid sequence: CASSPTGLSTDTQYF. Combining the CDR3 with reference TRBV19 and TRBJ2-3 gives the whole variable domain DGGITQSPKYLFRKEGQNVTLSCEQNLNHDAMYWYRQDPGQGLRLIYYSQIVNDFQKGDIAEGYSVSREKKESFPLTVTSAQKNPTAFYLCASSPTGLSTDTQYFGPGTRLTVL.